Shown below are 13 T cell receptor beta chains from a single sample sequenced in a study. One entry per CDR3 protein results from TCRdb running MiXCR on the 5' RACE reads. This table has just under 65,000 distinct CDR3 sequences, roughly 22% appearing once. Input material: memory CD4+ T cells sorted from a lymph node. The sample's subset: memory CD4+ T cells, CD4+CD45RO+CD25-. The source of these receptors is a female donor with breast cancer.

This sequence joins TRBV10-2 and TRBJ2-3; 14 nucleotides line up with TRBD2. The CDR3 is 16 residues long. Looked up from germline, CDR1 is WSHSY and CDR2 is SAAADI. The trim removed 6 bases at V and 3 bases at J, leaving 5 bases unmatched. CDR3 bases: TGCGCCAGCAGCTTTGGGACTAGCGGGAGTACAGATACGCAGTATTTT. Protein product: CASSFGTSGSTDTQYF.

This sequence joins TRBV9 and TRBJ2-5, with D maybe TRBD2 (5 bases). The CDR3 is 16 residues long. Trimming took 2 bases from V and 4 from J, leaving 18 bases between them. CDR1 SGDLS and CDR2 YYNGEE come from the germline V gene. The CDR3 region is CASSVQSGMWAETQYF. The DNA of the CDR3 is TGTGCCAGCAGCGTTCAGTCGGGGATGTGGGCAGAGACCCAGTACTTC.

The chain has TRBV9 and TRBJ2-2; D is possibly TRBD1 (6 bases). The germline V gene has CDR1 SGDLS and CDR2 YYNGEE. V lost 3 bases and J lost 4, with 13 bases in between. The CDR3 has 15 residues. For the CDR3, the DNA is TGTGCCAGCAGCGGGAGGACAGTGGCCACCGGGGAGCTGTTTTTT. It translates to CASSGRTVATGELFF.

This chain uses TRBV7-2 with TRBJ1-2; no clear D gene. V was shortened by 5 bases and J by 7 bases, with 11 bases between the two germline ends. Germline V gene lookup returns CDR1 SGHTA and CDR2 FQGNSA. The CDR3 runs 12 residues. The CDR3 bases are TGTGCCAGCAGCCGATCGACGGGTGGCTACACCTTC. Its protein is CASSRSTGGYTF.

In the case of this clonotype: With a much larger clone just one base away, this may be a read error. The rearrangement links TRBV28 to TRBJ2-7; possible D gene TRBD2, 5 bases. The length of the CDR3 is 15 residues. Trimming stripped 7 bases from V and 6 bases from J, with 22 bases between. Germline assignment: CDR1 MDHEN and CDR2 SYDVKM. The CDR3 spells CASNSSGRGYSEQYF. The CDR3 nucleotides are TGTGCCAGCAATTCGTCTGGACGGGGTTACTCCGAGCAGTACTTC.

By sample share, this clonotype is medium-sized. This chain joins TRBV6-2 or TRBV6-3 and TRBJ2-1; D not resolved. V was cut by 7 bases and J by 4 bases, with 8 bases left in between. Germline V gene data show CDR1 as MNHEY and CDR2 as SVGEGT. This CDR3 comprises 12 residues. The CDR3 DNA follows: TGTGCCAGCAATGATGTATACAATGAGCAGTTCTTC. It encodes CASNDVYNEQFF.

The chain has TRBV5-1 and TRBJ2-2; 10 nucleotides align to TRBD2. V trimming: 1 base; J trimming: 6 bases; junction bases outside the gene matches: 6. The germline V gene encodes CDR1 SGHRS and CDR2 YFSETQ. CDR3 length: 16 residues. The chain's CDR3 is CASSLTLAGVAGELFF. The DNA of the CDR3 is TGCGCCAGCAGCTTGACTCTAGCGGGAGTCGCCGGGGAGCTGTTTTTT.

As concerns this clonotype: Because the CDR3 is missing its conserved closing phenylalanine or tryptophan, this is likely a read error. The rearrangement joins TRBV19 to TRBJ2-7; 7 bases agree with TRBD1. Trimming took 7 bases from V and 2 from J; bases not matched to a gene: 8. Germline-derived CDR1 and CDR2 are LNHDA and SQIVND (reference sequence). The CDR3 covers 14 residues. In nucleotides, the CDR3 is TGTGCCAGTAAGTCGGACAGGTCAACCTACGAGCAGTACTCC. Protein sequence: CASKSDRSTYEQYS.

This clonotype was observed a few times. The chain combines TRBV12-2 with TRBJ2-4; the table's D gene call, TRBD1, was not cross checked with the DNA. TRBV12-2 is assigned pseudogene status. This CDR3 region has 15 residues. Written as DNA, the CDR3 is TGTGCAAGTCCGCGACCTGGGACAGGGGCTAACATTCAGTACTTC. This sequence encodes CASPRPGTGANIQYF.

This clonotype was detected only a few times. This sequence joins TRBV7-2 and TRBJ1-2; D is unclear. The CDR3 extends over 14 amino acids. Germline assignment: CDR1 SGHTA and CDR2 FQGNSA. V lost 4 bases and J 0 bases, leaving 9 bases between the germline ends. DNA for the CDR3: TGTGCCAGCAGCTCGGGCCCATCTAACTATGGCTACACCTTC. This codes for CASSSGPSNYGYTF. Full variable domain (rest looked up from reference TRBV7-2 and TRBJ1-2): GAGVSQSPSNKVTEKGKDVELRCDPISGHTALYWYRQSLGQGLEFLIYFQGNSAPDKSGLPSDRFSAERTGGSVSTLTIQRTQQEDSAVYLCASSSGPSNYGYTFGSGTRLTVV.

In this sample, this clonotype turned up once. The rearrangement links TRBV7-9 to TRBJ1-1; 7 bases align to TRBD1. The CDR3 runs to 15 residues. The junction had 9 bases not matched to a gene; V was cut back by 5 bases and J by 3 bases. Looked up from germline, CDR1 is SEHNR and CDR2 is FQNEAQ (reference sequence). The CDR3 sequence: CASSPHTGDDTEAFF. The CDR3 DNA sequence: TGTGCCAGCAGCCCGCACACAGGGGACGACACTGAAGCTTTCTTT.

The chain uses TRBV5-1 and TRBJ1-2; a possible D gene is TRBD1 (5 bases). The germline CDR1 and CDR2 sequences are SGHRS and YFSETQ. Trimming shortened V by 2 bases and J by 0 bases, and 11 bases separated the two germline ends. There are 15 residues in the CDR3. The DNA for the CDR3 is TGCGCCAGCAGCTTCACAGGAACCCCTAACTATGGCTACACCTTC. Translating gives CASSFTGTPNYGYTF.

This clonotype was detected only a few times. This chain links TRBV20-1 with TRBJ1-1, with D unclear. V was trimmed by 6 bases and J by 0 bases, leaving 8 bases between them. The germline V gene has CDR1 DFQATT and CDR2 SNEGSKA (reference sequence). The CDR3 totals 12 residues. The CDR3 DNA is TGCAGTGCGACGGTAATGAACACTGAAGCTTTCTTT. Protein sequence: CSATVMNTEAFF.